This T cell receptor (beta chain) was sequenced in a study of shared clonotypes between healthy human individuals. Profiling relied on immunoSEQ multiplex PCR, and the TCRdb table lists in-frame clones only, not all of them. Of a few hundred thousand clones in the sample, 96% are singletons; the top ten hold 0.32%. The donors, healthy adults who were HIV-negative, had experienced no recent acute infections or vaccinations. CDR1 is SGHRS, CDR2 YFSETQ, per germline. Trimming pared 3 bases from V and 7 bases from J, leaving 11 bases between. The CDR3 is 13 amino acids. The sequenced sample was memory CD8+ T cells sorted from blood. The subset: CD45RO+ cells pooled with CCR7-negative TemRA cells. The genes are TRBV5-1 and TRBJ2-1; TRBD2 is a possible D gene (6 bases). This receptor was identified in a man aged 25 to 40 in good health. CDR3 residues: CASSSTSLNEQFF. The CDR3 coding sequence is TGCGCCAGCAGCTCGACTAGTCTTAATGAGCAGTTCTTC.